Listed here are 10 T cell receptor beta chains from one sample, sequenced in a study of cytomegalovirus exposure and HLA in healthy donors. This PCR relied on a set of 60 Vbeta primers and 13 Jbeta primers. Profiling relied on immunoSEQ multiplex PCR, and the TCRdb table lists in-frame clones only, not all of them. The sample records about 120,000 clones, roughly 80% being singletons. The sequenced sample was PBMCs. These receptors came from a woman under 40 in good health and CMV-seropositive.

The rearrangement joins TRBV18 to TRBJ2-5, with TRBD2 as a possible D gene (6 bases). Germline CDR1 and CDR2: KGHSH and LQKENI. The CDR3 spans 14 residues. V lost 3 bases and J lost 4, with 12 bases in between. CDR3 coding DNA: TGTGCCAGCTCACCCGCCGTGGAGGGAGAGACCCAGTACTTC. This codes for CASSPAVEGETQYF.

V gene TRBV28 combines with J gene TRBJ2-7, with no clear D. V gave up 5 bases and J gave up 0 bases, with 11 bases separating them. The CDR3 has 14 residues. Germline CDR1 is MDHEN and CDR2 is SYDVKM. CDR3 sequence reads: CASSPRRFSYEQYF. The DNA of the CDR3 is TGTGCCAGCAGTCCCCGCCGGTTCTCCTACGAGCAGTACTTC.

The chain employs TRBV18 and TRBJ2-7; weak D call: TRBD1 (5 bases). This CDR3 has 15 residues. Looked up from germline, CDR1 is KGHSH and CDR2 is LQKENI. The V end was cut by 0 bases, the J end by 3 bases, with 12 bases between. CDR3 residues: CASSPPAGSNYEQYF. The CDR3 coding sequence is TGTGCCAGCTCACCACCCGCAGGGTCCAACTACGAGCAGTACTTC. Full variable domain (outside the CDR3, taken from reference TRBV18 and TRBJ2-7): NAGVMQNPRHLVRRRGQEARLRCSPMKGHSHVYWYRQLPEEGLKFMVYLQKENIIDESGMPKERFSAEFPKEGPSILRIQQVVRGDSAAYFCASSPPAGSNYEQYFGPGTRLTVT.

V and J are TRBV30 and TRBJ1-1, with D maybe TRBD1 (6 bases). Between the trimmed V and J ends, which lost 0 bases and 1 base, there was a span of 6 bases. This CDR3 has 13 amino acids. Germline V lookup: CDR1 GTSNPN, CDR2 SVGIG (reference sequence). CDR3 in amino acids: CAWSVGGNTEAFF. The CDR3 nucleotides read TGTGCCTGGAGTGTAGGGGGGAACACTGAAGCTTTCTTT.

CDR3 nucleotide sequence: TGTGCCAGCAGCCAATGGACTCTTGAAGCTTTCTTT. Protein product: CASSQWTLEAFF. V usage is TRBV4-2 and J usage is TRBJ1-1; D is unclear. The V and J ends lost 2 bases and 7 bases respectively, with 8 bases between them. The CDR3 spans 12 residues. From germline, CDR1 is LGHNA and CDR2 YNFKEQ.

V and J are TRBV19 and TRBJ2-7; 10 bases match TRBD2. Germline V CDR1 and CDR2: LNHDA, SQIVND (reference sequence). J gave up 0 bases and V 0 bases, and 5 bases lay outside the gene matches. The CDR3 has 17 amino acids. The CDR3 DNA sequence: TGTGCCAGTAGTATAGATCTCGCTAGCGGGAGCTCCTACGAGCAGTACTTC. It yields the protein CASSIDLASGSSYEQYF. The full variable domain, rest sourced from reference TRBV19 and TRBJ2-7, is DGGITQSPKYLFRKEGQNVTLSCEQNLNHDAMYWYRQDPGQGLRLIYYSQIVNDFQKGDIAEGYSVSREKKESFPLTVTSAQKNPTAFYLCASSIDLASGSSYEQYFGPGTRLTVT.

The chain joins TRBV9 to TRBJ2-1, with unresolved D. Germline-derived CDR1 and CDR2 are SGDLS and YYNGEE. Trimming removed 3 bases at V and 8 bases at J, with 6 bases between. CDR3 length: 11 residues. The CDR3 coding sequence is TGTGCCAGCAGCGCGGCGGATGAGCAGTTCTTC. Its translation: CASSAADEQFF.

CDR3 in amino acids: CASSDRGGYSNQPQHF. CDR3 bases: TGTGCCAGCAGTGACAGGGGCGGTTATAGCAATCAGCCCCAGCATTTT. This chain uses TRBV2 with TRBJ1-5; tentatively, D is TRBD1 (6 bases). Trimming removed 3 bases at V and 0 bases at J, with 12 bases between. CDR3 length: 16 amino acids. Germline CDR1 and CDR2: SNHLY and FYNNEI.

The CDR3 nucleotides are TGTGCCAGCAGCTATCGACTAGCGGAGGGAGAGACCCAGTACTTC. Amino acids: CASSYRLAEGETQYF. V usage is TRBV7-9 and J usage is TRBJ2-5; 9 nucleotides align to TRBD2. The CDR3 totals 15 residues. Germline CDR1 is SEHNR and CDR2 is FQNEAQ (reference sequence). V dropped 4 bases and J dropped 4; count of bases not matched to a gene: 7. Full variable domain (rest looked up from reference TRBV7-9 and TRBJ2-5): DTGVSQNPRHKITKRGQNVTFRCDPISEHNRLYWYRQTLGQGPEFLTYFQNEAQLEKSRLLSDRFSAERPKGSFSTLEIQRTEQGDSAMYLCASSYRLAEGETQYFGPGTRLLVL.

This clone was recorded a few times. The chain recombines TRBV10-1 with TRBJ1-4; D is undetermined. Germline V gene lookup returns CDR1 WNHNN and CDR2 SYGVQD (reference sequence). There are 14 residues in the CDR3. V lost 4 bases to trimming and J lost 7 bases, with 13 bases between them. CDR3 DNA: TGCGCCAGCAGTGTAATAATCTCCTTTGAAAAACTGTTTTTT. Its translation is CASSVIISFEKLFF.